This T cell receptor beta chain comes out of a study of OX40 agonist ivuxolimab in advanced cancers. Study as a whole: A partial response was reached by three patients: one with hepatocellular carcinoma and two with cutaneous melanoma. Study-level findings and limits: Averaging showed that CD8+ T cells had more expanded clones than CD4+ did. Also present in some nonresponders was a low level of normalized T-cell clonal expansion.

The sample holds a few counts of this clone. Its target is unknown. TCRdb's table, derived via immunoSEQ multiplex PCR, lists solely in-frame clones and lacks some. The sample consists of almost 50,000 clones, about 81% of them appearing once. The CDR3 consists of 15 residues. CDR1 PRHDT and CDR2 FYEKMQ come from the germline V gene (reference sequence). J gave up 6 bases and V 4 bases, and 8 bases lay outside the gene matches. The sequence was collected from an adult with an advanced solid tumor such as melanoma, head and neck, liver or kidney cancer. The V gene is TRBV13, the J gene TRBJ2-5; 10 nucleotides agree with TRBD1. The input for sequencing was CD4+ or CD8+ T cells sorted from blood, taken in a trial of the OX40 agonist ivuxolimab. CDR3 sequence (DNA): TGTGCCAGCAGCTACCGACAGGGGGCCTTGAAGACCCAGTACTTC. It codes for CASSYRQGALKTQYF.